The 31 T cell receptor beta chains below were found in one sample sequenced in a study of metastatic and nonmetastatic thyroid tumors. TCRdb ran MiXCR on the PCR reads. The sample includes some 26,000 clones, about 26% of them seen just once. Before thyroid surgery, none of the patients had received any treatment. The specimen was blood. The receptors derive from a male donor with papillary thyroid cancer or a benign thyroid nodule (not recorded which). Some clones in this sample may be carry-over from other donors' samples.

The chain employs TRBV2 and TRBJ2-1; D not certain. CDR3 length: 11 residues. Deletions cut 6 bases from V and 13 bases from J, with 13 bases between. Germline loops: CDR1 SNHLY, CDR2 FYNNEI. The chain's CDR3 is CASRRFSAQFF. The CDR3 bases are TGTGCCAGCAGGCGATTCTCCGCACAGTTCTTC. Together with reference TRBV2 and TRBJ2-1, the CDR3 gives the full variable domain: EPEVTQTPSHQVTQMGQEVILRCVPISNHLYFYWYRQILGQKVEFLVSFYNNEISEKSEIFDDQFSVERPDGSNFTLKIRSTKLEDSAMYFCASRRFSAQFFGPGTRLTVL.

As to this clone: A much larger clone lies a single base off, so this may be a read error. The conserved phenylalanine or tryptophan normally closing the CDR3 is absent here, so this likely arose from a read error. CDR3 DNA sequence: TGCGCCAGCAGCTTGGCGGCCTTCGAGACCCAGTACCTC. Protein product: CASSLAAFETQYL. The rearrangement uses TRBV5-1 and TRBJ2-5, with D uncertain. Germline loops: CDR1 SGHRS, CDR2 YFSETQ. The CDR3 runs to 13 residues. Between the trimmed V and J ends, which lost 0 bases and 5 bases, there was a span of 8 bases.

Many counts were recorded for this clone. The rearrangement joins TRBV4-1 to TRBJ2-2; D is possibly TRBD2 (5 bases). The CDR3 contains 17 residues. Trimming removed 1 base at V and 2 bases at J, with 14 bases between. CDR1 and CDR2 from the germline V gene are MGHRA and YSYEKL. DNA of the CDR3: TGCGCCAGCAGCCAAGCTTCCAGCGGACGAAACACCGGGGAGCTGTTTTTT. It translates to CASSQASSGRNTGELFF.

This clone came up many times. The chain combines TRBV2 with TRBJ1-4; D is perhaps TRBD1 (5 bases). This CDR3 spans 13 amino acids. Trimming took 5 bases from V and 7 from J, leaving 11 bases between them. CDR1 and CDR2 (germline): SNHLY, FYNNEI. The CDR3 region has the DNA TGTGCCAGCAGTAAGGGGCAGGTTGAAAAACTGTTTTTT. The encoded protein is CASSKGQVEKLFF.

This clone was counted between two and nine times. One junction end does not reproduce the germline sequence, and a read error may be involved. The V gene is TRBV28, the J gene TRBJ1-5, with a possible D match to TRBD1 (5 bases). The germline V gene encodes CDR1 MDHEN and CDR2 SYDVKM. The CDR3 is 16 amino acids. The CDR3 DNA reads TGTGCGAGCAGTTCACACCTCGGGGGAATGATCCAGCACCAGCATTTT. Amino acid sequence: CASSSHLGGMIQHQHF. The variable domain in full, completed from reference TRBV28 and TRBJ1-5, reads DVKVTQSSRYLVKRTGEKVFLECVQDMDHENMFWYRQDPGLGLRLIYFSYDVKMKEKGDIPEGYSVSREKKERFSLILESASTNQTSMYLCASSSHLGGMIQHQHFGDGTRLSIL.

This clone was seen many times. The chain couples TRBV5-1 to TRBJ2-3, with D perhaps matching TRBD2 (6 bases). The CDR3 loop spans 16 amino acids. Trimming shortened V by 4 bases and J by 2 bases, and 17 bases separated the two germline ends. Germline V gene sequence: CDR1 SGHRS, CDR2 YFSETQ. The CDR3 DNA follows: TGCGCCAGCAGCCTGGGGAAACGGGAGACCACAGATACGCAGTATTTT. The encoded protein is CASSLGKRETTDTQYF.

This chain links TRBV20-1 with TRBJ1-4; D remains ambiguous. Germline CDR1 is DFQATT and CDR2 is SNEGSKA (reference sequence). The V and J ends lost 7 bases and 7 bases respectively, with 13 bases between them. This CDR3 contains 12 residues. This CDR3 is CSGRVSGEKLFF. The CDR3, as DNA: TGCAGTGGTAGGGTAAGTGGTGAAAAACTGTTTTTT.

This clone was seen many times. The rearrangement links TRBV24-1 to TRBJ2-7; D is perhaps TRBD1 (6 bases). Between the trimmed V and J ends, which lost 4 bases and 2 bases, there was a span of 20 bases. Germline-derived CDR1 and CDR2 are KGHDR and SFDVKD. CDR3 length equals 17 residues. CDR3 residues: CATSDRTSKQGTYEQYF. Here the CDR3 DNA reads TGTGCCACCAGTGACCGCACCTCTAAACAGGGAACCTACGAGCAGTACTTC.

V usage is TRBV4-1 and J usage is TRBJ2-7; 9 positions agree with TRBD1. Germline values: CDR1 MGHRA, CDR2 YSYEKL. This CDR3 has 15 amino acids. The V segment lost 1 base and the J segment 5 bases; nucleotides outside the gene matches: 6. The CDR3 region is CASSQVGTGRHEQYF. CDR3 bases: TGCGCCAGCAGCCAAGTGGGGACAGGGCGACACGAGCAGTACTTC.

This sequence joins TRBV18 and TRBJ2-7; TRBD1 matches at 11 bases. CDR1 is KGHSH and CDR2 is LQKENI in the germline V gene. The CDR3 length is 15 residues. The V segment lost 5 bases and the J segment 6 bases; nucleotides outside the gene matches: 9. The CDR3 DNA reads TGTGCCAGCTCATTTTCGTCCGGGACAGGGGGCGAGCAGTACTTC. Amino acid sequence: CASSFSSGTGGEQYF.

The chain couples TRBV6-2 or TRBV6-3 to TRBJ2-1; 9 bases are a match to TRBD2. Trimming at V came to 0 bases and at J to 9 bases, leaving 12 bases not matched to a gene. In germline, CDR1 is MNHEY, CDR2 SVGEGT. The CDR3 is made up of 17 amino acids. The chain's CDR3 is CASSYSIGGRGGGEQFF. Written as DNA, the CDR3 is TGTGCCAGCAGTTACTCGATTGGGGGGCGGGGGGGCGGTGAGCAGTTCTTC.

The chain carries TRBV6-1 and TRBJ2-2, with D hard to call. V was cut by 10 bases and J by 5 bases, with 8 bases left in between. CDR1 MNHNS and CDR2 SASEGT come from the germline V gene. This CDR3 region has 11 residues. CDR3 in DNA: TGTGCCACCGGTACTACCGGGGAGCTGTTTTTT. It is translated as CATGTTGELFF.

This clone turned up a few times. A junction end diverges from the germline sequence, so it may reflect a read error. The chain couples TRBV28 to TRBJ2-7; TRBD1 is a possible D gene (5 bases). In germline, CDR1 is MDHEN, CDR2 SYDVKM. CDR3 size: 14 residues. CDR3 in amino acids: CASIPPDNSYEHYF. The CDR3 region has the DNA TGTGCCAGCATCCCCCCGGACAACTCCTACGAGCATTACTTC.

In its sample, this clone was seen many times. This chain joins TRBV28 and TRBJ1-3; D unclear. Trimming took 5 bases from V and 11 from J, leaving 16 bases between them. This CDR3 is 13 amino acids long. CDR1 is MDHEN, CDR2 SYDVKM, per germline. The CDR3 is CASSTWARTAIYF. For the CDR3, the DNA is TGTGCCAGCAGTACTTGGGCCCGGACCGCCATATATTTT.

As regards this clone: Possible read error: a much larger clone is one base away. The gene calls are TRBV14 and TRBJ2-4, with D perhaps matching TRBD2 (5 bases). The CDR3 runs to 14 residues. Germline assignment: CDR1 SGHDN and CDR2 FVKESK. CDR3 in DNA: TGTGCCATCAGCCCCGGGGAAGTACGAAACATTCAGTACTTC. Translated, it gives CAISPGEVRNIQYF.

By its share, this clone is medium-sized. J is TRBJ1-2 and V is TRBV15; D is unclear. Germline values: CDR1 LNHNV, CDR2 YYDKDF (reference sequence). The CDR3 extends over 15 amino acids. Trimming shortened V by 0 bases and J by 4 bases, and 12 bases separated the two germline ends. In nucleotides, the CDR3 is TGTGCCACCAGCAGAGATCGCCAGTGGCCCTATGGCTACACCTTC. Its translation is CATSRDRQWPYGYTF.

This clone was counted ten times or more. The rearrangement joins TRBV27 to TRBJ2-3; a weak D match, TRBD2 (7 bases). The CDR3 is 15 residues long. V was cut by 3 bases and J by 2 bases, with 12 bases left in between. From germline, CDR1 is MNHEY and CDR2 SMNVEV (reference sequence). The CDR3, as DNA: TGTGCCAGCAGTTTTGGGGGGGCTCTCACAGATACGCAGTATTTT. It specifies CASSFGGALTDTQYF.

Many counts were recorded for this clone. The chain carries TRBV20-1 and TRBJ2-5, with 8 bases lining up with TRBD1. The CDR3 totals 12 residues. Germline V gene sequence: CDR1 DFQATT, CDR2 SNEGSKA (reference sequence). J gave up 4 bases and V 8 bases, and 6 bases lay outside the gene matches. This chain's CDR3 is CSSDRGGETQYF. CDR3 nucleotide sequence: TGCAGTAGTGACAGGGGTGGAGAGACCCAGTACTTC.

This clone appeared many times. CDR3 in amino acids: CSAPMAGGTDTQYF. The CDR3 DNA is TGCAGTGCCCCTATGGCAGGGGGCACAGATACGCAGTATTTT. The rearrangement uses TRBV20-1 and TRBJ2-3, with TRBD1 as a possible D gene (6 bases). Trimming pared 6 bases from V and 1 base from J, leaving 14 bases between. This CDR3 spans 14 amino acids. Germline CDR1 reads DFQATT; CDR2 reads SNEGSKA (reference sequence).

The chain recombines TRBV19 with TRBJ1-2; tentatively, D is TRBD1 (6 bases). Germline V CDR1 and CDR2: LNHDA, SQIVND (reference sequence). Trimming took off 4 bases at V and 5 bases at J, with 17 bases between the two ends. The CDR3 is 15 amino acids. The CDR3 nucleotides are TGTGCCAGTAGTACCCCCAGGGGAAGAGAGTATGGCTACACCTTC. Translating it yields CASSTPRGREYGYTF.

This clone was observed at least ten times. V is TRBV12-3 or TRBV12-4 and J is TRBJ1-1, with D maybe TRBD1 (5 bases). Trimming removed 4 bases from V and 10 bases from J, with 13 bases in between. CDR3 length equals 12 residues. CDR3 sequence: CASSSGTASAFF. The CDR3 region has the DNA TGTGCCAGCAGTTCCGGGACGGCTTCAGCTTTCTTT.

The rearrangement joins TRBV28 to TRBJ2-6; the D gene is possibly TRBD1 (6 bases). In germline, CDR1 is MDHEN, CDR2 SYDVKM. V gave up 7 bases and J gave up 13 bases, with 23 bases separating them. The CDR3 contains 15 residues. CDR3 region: CASKGQNSGAKVLTF. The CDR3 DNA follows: TGTGCCAGCAAAGGACAGAACTCTGGGGCAAAAGTCCTGACTTTC. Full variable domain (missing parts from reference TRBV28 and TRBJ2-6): DVKVTQSSRYLVKRTGEKVFLECVQDMDHENMFWYRQDPGLGLRLIYFSYDVKMKEKGDIPEGYSVSREKKERFSLILESASTNQTSMYLCASKGQNSGAKVLTFGAGSRLTVL.

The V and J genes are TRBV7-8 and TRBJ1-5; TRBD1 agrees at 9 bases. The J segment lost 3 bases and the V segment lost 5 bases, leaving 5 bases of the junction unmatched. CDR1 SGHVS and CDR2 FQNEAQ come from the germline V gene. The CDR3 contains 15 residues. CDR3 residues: CASSRDRVPNQPQHF. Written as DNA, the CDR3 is TGTGCCAGCAGCCGGGACAGGGTTCCCAATCAGCCCCAGCATTTT.

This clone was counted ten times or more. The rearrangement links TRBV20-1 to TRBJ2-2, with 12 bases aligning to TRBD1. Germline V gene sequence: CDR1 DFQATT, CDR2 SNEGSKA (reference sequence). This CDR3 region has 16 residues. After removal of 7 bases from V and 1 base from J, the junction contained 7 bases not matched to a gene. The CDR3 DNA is TGCAGTGGGTCGGGACAGGGGGCGCGGAACACCGGGGAGCTGTTTTTT. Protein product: CSGSGQGARNTGELFF.

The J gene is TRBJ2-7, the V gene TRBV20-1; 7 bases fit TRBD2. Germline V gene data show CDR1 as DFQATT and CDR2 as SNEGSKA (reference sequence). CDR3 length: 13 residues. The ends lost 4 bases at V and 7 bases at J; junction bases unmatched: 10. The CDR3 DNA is TGCAGTGCTAATTGGGTGGTGGGGGGGGAGCAGTACTTC. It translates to CSANWVVGGEQYF.

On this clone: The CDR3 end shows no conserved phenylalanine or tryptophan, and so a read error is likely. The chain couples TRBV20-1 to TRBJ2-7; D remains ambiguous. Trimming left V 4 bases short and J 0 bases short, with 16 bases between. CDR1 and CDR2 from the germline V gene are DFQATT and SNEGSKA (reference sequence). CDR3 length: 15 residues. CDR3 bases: TGCAGTGCTACAACGGTGGGTCGGTGCTCCTACGAGCAGTACTAC. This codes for CSATTVGRCSYEQYY.

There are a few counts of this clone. The CDR3 reads CASSLSGSLGETQYF. In nucleotides, the CDR3 is TGTGCCAGCAGCCTAAGCGGGAGCTTGGGAGAGACCCAGTACTTC. V is TRBV28 and J is TRBJ2-5; 8 nucleotides line up with TRBD2. After removal of 6 bases from V and 4 bases from J, the junction contained 10 bases not matched to a gene. Germline loops: CDR1 MDHEN, CDR2 SYDVKM. The CDR3 totals 15 residues.

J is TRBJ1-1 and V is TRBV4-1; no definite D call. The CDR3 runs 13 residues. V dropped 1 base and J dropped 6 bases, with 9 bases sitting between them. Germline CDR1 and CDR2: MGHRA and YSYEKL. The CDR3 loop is CASSQGGRAEAFF. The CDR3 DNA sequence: TGCGCCAGCAGCCAAGGGGGAAGGGCTGAAGCTTTCTTT.

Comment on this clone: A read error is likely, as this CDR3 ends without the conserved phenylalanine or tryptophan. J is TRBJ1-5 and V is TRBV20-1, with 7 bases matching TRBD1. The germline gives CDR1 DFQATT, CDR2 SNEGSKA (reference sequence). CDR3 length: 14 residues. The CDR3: CSARDRGGNQPQHL. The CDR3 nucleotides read TGCAGTGCTAGAGATCGAGGGGGCAACCAGCCCCAGCATTTA.

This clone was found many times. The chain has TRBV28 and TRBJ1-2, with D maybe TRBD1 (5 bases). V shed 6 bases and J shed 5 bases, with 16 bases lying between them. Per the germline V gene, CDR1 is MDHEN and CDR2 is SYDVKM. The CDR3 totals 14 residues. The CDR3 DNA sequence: TGTGCCAGCAGCAGTTCAGGGCTCCAGTATGGCTACACCTTC. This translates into CASSSSGLQYGYTF.

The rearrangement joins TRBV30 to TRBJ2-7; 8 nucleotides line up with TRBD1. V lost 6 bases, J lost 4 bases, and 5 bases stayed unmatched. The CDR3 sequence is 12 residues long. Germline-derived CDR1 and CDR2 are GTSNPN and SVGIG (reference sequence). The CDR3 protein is CACIGQGYEQYF. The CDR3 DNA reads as TGTGCCTGCATCGGACAGGGATACGAGCAGTACTTC.